Listed below are T cell receptor beta chains from one sample, sequenced in a study of molecular identifiers for immune sequencing clone quantification. TCRdb reanalysed the PCR reads using MiXCR and keeps one entry per CDR3 protein. The sample shows tens of thousands of distinct CDR3 sequences, approximately 18% of them seen only once. The sequenced sample consisted of naive CD8+ T cells from blood, with Jurkat cell RNA spiked in. The receptors here all came from a human donor in good health. Some libraries in this study had Jurkat cell RNA spiked in. Both conserved end residues are part of each CDR3. The D gene is left open where the match is weak. Size tells how often a clone was seen (once, few, many) or the class of an expanded clone, and some rows leave it out.

J	size	V	D	CDR3
TRBJ2-4	many	TRBV12-3/TRBV12-4	TRBD1	CASSLFGQGSYAKNIQYF
TRBJ2-3	once	TRBV7-8	.	CASSSPRAGPTDTQYF
TRBJ2-7	many	TRBV6-1	.	CASSDGSYEQYF
TRBJ1-1	many	TRBV6-5	.	CASSYGRNTEAFF
TRBJ1-6	many	TRBV7-6	TRBD1	CASSLVSGQGNSPLHF
TRBJ2-3	many	TRBV6-1	.	CASSEFVTSSRDTQYF
TRBJ1-1	many	TRBV4-1	TRBD1	CASSPYPHRQGNTEAFF
TRBJ1-2	many	TRBV9	.	CASTGGAYDKNYGYTF
TRBJ2-7	many	TRBV5-6	.	CASSLVARTYEQYF
TRBJ1-5	many	TRBV4-1	.	CASSPTGRQPQHF
TRBJ2-7	many	TRBV7-9	.	CASSLIPSRDEQYF
TRBJ1-2	.	TRBV28	.	CASSLRGIGAGKWAYTF
TRBJ1-1	many	TRBV6-2/TRBV6-3	.	CASSRMNTEAFF
TRBJ1-4	many	TRBV7-2	.	CASSLAWGDGPYGKLFF
TRBJ2-1	few	TRBV2	.	CASRSVQGGEQFF
TRBJ2-1	few	TRBV29-1	.	CSAIGDEQFF
TRBJ2-7	many	TRBV6-5	.	CASRAGQGTYEQYF
TRBJ1-2	many	TRBV10-3	TRBD1	CAISEGAGGGVPRTF
TRBJ2-1	few	TRBV20-1	TRBD2	CSARETSSNFNEQFF
TRBJ2-2	many	TRBV9	.	CASSVRTANTGELFF
TRBJ2-5	many	TRBV20-1	TRBD2	CSASGRPQETQYF
TRBJ2-5	many	TRBV7-2	TRBD1	CASSEVGQGALETQYF
TRBJ2-1	many	TRBV29-1	TRBD2	CSVAETSHNEQFF
TRBJ2-2	many	TRBV9	.	CASSVGGGTGELFF
TRBJ2-1	many	TRBV12-3/TRBV12-4	.	CASSPPGGGIMEQFF
TRBJ2-7	many	TRBV19	.	CASSMFASYEQYF
TRBJ2-1	many	TRBV11-2	.	CASSFIGSSYNEQFF
TRBJ2-2	few	TRBV3-1	TRBD2	CASSPLLLAGAETGELFF
TRBJ1-2	.	TRBV3-1	.	CASSRPTGYGYTF
TRBJ2-7	.	TRBV11-2	.	CASSPTGTFYEQYF
TRBJ2-7	many	TRBV11-2	TRBD1	CASSHQGTVGYEQYF
TRBJ2-6	many	TRBV7-9	.	CASSFRDTPLAGANVLTF
TRBJ2-5	many	TRBV27	.	CASSLRDTSFQETQYF
TRBJ2-5	.	TRBV27	TRBD2	CASSLLAEETQYF
TRBJ2-1	many	TRBV7-6	TRBD2	CASSPVAGRRWSGSGHEQFF
TRBJ2-1	many	TRBV10-3	TRBD1	CAISDDRVNEQFF
TRBJ2-7	many	TRBV24-1	.	CATSDYGQNEQYF
TRBJ2-2	.	TRBV7-6	TRBD1	CASSLWFEGAGTGELFF
TRBJ1-2	many	TRBV7-9	.	CASSLEGHQRYGYTF
TRBJ1-2	many	TRBV29-1	TRBD1	CSVESGGDGYTF
TRBJ2-3	many	TRBV6-1	.	CASSGPQGTTTDTQYF
TRBJ2-1	.	TRBV27	TRBD2	CASSSSAGVKNNEQFF
TRBJ2-5	few	TRBV10-1	.	CASSRGYQETQYF
TRBJ2-3	many	TRBV6-2/TRBV6-3	TRBD2	CASSYNVGEGLLDTQYF